This TCR beta chain was captured by sequencing in a study of blood T cell repertoires in COVID-19. Study-wide background: Some COVID-19 samples were acute and others convalescent; all came from the United States, Italy and Spain.

In the source study's methods: Estimated nucleated cell counts came from reference gene primer amplification. Clones were sequenced by immunoSEQ multiplex PCR, and TCRdb holds only the in-frame ones, with some missing. The V and J calls and clone size were taken over from that table, and D and trimming were inferred from the DNA. This sample has about 210,000 clones; around 91% occur once, and the top ten carry about 5%. This clone was detected only a few times. V lost 2 bases, J lost 7 bases, and 11 bases lay in between. This CDR3 comprises 13 residues. CDR1 SGHAT and CDR2 FQNNGV come from the germline V gene.

The sequencing sample was made of peripheral blood. The clonotype originates from a woman in her 40s with acute or convalescent COVID-19. This chain uses TRBV11-2 with TRBJ1-2, with D tentatively TRBD1 (6 bases). The CDR3 DNA sequence: TGTGCCAGCAGCTTACCAGGGGCAGGTGGCTACACCTTC. Translation: CASSLPGAGGYTF.